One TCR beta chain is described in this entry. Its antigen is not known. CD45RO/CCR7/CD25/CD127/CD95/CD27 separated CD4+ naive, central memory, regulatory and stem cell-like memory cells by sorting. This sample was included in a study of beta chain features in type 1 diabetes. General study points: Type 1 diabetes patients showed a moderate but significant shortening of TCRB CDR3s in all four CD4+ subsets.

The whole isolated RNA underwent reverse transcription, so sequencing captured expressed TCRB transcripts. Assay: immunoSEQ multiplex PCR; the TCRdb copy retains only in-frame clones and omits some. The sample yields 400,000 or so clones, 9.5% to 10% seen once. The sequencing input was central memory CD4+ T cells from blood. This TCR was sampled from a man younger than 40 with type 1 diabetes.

The CDR3 reads CAISESQVGTYEQYF. The CDR3 DNA reads as TGTGCCATTTCGGAATCACAGGTGGGGACCTACGAGCAGTACTTC. The V gene is TRBV28, the J gene TRBJ2-7; possibly TRBD1 for D (5 bases). The CDR3 runs to 15 residues. The V and J ends lost 10 bases and 2 bases respectively, with 21 bases between them. The germline V gene has CDR1 MDHEN and CDR2 SYDVKM.